One T cell receptor (beta chain) is described in this entry. With iRepertoire HTBI primers and Arm-PCR of CDR3 regions, TCR beta libraries were built. From the multiplex PCR reads, TCRdb called clonotypes with MiXCR, one entry per CDR3 protein. Among 530,000 or so distinct CDR3 sequences listed, about 16% were seen once. Germline CDR1 and CDR2: SGHVS and FNYEAQ. The CDR3 consists of 17 residues. Trimming cost V 4 bases and J 5 bases, with 18 bases left between them. Time point denoted: newly diagnosed GD, antithyroid drugs for less than 3 months. PBMCs were the source of the RNA used for TCR sequencing. The entry originates in a study of regulatory T cells in long-lasting Graves disease. The data were also submitted as part of a second study, on T cells in Graves' hyperthyroidism and ophthalmopathy. That work adds: Among thyroid clonotypes expanded above 0.001, most also appeared in blood.

Sequencing was performed on peripheral blood mononuclear cells (PBMCs), taken at new diagnosis, from a patient treated with antithyroid drugs. The receptor's source is a man aged 18-30 years with Graves disease. This sequence joins TRBV7-6 and TRBJ1-6, with D unclear. The CDR3 DNA follows: TGTGCCAGCAGCTCGAGACCCGCGGGCCGCAATAATTCACCCCTCCACTTT. Encoded protein: CASSSRPAGRNNSPLHF.